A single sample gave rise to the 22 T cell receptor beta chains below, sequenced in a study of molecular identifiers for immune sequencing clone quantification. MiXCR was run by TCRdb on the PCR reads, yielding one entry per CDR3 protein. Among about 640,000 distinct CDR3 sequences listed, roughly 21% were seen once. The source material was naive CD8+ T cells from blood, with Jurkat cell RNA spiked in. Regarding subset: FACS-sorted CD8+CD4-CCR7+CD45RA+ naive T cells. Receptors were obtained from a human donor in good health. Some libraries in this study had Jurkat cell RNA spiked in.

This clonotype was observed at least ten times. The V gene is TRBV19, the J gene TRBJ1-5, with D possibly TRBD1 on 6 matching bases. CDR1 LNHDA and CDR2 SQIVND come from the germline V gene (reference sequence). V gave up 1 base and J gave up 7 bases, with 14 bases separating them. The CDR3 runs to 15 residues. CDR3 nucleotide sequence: TGTGCCAGTAGTATAGCCACCAGGGGCCACCAGCCCCAGCATTTT. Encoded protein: CASSIATRGHQPQHF.

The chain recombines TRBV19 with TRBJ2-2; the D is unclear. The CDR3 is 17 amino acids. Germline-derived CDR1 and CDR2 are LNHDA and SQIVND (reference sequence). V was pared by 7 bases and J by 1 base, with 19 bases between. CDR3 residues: CASNKPLASENTGELFF. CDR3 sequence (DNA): TGTGCCAGTAATAAACCCTTGGCTTCGGAGAACACCGGGGAGCTGTTTTTT.

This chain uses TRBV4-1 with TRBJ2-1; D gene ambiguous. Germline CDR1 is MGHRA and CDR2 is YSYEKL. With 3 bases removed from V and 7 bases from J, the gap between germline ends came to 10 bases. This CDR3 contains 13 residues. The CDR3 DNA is TGCGCCAGCAGCCACCTTGTAGGTAATGAGCAGTTCTTC. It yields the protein CASSHLVGNEQFF.

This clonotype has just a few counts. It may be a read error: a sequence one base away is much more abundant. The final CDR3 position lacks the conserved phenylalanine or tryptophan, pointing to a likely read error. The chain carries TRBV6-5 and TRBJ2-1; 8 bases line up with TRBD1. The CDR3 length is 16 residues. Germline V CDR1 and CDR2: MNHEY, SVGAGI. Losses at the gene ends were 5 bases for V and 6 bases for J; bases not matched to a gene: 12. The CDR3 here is CASSTFWTGRGNEQFS. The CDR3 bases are TGTGCCAGCAGTACCTTCTGGACAGGGCGGGGCAATGAGCAGTTCTCC.

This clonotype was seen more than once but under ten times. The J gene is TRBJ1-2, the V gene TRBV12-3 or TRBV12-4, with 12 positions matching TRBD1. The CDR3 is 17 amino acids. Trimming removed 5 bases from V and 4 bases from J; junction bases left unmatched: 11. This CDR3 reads CASSPDGTGGVGYGYTF. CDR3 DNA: TGTGCCAGCAGTCCAGACGGGACAGGGGGCGTGGGCTATGGCTACACCTTC.

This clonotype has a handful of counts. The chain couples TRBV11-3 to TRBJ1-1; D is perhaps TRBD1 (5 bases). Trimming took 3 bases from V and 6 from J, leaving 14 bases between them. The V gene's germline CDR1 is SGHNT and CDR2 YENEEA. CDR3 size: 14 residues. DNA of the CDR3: TGTGCCAGCAGCTTGAGAGGGGAAGGGCCTGAAGCTTTCTTT. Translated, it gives CASSLRGEGPEAFF.

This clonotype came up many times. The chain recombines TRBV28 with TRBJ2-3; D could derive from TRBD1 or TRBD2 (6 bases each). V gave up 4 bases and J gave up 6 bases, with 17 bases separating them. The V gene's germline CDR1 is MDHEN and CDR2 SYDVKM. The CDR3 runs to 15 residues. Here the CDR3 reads CASSSDYPGGDTQYF. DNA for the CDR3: TGTGCCAGCAGTTCGGACTACCCTGGGGGCGATACGCAGTATTTT.

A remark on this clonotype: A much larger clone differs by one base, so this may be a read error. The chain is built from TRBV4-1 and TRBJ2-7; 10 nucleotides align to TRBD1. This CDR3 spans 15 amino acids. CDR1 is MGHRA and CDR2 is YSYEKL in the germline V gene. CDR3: CAGSQTGQGDYEQYF. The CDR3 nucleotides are TGCGCCGGCAGCCAGACCGGACAGGGGGACTACGAGCAGTACTTC.

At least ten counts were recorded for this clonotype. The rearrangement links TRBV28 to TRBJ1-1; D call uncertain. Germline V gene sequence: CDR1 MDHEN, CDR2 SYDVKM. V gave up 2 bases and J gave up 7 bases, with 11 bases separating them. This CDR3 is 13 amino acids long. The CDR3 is CASSLVDGLEAFF. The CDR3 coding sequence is TGTGCCAGCAGTTTAGTAGACGGTCTTGAAGCTTTCTTT.

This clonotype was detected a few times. The CDR3 region has the DNA TGCAGCGTCGCCTGGACTAGCGGGGGGGCGGGGACCGGGGAGCTGTTTTTT. Its translation: CSVAWTSGGAGTGELFF. The J gene is TRBJ2-2, the V gene TRBV29-1, with 15 bases that match TRBD2. The CDR3 is made up of 17 amino acids. Germline V lookup: CDR1 SQVTM, CDR2 ANQGSEA. V dropped 6 bases and J dropped 5; count of bases not matched to a gene: 10.

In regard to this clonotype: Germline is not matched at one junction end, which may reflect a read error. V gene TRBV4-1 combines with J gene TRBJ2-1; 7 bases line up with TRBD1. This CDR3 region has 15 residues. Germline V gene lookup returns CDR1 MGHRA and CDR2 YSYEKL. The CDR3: CASGQTGTDYNEQFF. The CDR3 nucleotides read TGCGCCAGCGGCCAAACCGGGACAGACTACAATGAGCAGTTCTTC.

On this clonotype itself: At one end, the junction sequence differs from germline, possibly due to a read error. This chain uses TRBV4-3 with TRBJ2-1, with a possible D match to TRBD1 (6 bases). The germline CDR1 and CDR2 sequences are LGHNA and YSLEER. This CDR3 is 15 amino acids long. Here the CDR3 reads CAGSQDYRAYNEQFF. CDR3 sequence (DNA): TGCGCCGGCAGCCAAGATTACAGGGCCTACAATGAGCAGTTCTTC.

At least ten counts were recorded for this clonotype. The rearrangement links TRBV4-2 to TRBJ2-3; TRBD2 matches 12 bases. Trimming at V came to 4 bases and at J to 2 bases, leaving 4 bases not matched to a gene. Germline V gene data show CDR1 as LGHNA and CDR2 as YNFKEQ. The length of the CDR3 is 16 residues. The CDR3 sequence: CASSPRTSGVTDTQYF. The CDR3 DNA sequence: TGTGCCAGCAGCCCTCGGACTAGCGGGGTCACAGATACGCAGTATTTT.

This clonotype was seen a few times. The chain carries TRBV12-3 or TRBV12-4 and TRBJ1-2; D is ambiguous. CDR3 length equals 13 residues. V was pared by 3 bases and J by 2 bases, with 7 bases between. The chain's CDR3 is CASSFPGNYGYTF. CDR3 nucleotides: TGTGCCAGCAGTTTCCCAGGAAACTATGGCTACACCTTC.

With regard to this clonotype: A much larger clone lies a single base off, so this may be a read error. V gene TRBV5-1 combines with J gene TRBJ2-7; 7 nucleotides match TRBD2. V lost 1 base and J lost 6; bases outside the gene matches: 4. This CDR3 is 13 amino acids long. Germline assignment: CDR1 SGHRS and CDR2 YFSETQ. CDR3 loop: CASSLFPGGEQYF. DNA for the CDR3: TGCGCCAGCAGCTTGTTTCCGGGGGGCGAGCAGTACTTC.

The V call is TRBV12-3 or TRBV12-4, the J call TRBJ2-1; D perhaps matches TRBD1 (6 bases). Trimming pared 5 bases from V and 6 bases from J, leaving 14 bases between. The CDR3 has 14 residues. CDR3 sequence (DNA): TGTGCCAGCAGTCAAAACACAGGGCGCAATGAGCAGTTCTTC. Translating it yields CASSQNTGRNEQFF.

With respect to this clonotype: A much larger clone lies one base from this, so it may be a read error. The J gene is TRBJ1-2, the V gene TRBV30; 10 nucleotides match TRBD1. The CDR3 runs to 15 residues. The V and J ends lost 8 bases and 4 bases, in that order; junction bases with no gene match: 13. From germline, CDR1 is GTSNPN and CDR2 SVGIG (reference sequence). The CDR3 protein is CARTRDRGRAYGYTF. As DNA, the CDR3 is TGTGCCCGGACCCGAGACAGGGGGCGCGCCTATGGCTACACCTTC.

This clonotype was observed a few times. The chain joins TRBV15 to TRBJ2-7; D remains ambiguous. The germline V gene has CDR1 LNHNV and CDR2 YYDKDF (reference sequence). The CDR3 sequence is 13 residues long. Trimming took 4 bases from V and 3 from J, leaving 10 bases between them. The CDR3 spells CATSTLLDYEQYF. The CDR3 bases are TGTGCCACCAGCACGCTATTGGACTACGAGCAGTACTTC.

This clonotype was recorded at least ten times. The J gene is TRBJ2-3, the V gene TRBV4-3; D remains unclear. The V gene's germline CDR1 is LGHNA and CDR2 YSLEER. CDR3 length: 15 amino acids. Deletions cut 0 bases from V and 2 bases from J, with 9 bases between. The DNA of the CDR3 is TGCGCCAGCAGCCAAGATTCCGAGCCCACAGATACGCAGTATTTT. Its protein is CASSQDSEPTDTQYF.

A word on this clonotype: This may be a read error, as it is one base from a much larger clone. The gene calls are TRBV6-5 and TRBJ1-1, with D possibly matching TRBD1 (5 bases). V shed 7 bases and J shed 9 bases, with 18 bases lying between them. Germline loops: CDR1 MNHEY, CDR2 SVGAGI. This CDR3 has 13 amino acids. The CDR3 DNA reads TGTGCCAGCACAATGGGGGGAAGTACTAAAGCTTTCTTT. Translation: CASTMGGSTKAFF.

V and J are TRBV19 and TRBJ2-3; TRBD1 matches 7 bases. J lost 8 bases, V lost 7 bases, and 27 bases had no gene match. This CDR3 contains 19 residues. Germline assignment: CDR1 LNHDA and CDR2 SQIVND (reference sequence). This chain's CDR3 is CASTPFPPQGLTITGTQYF. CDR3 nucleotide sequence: TGTGCCAGTACCCCTTTCCCCCCACAGGGGCTAACCATCACGGGTACGCAGTATTTT. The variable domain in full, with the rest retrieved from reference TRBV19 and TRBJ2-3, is DGGITQSPKYLFRKEGQNVTLSCEQNLNHDAMYWYRQDPGQGLRLIYYSQIVNDFQKGDIAEGYSVSREKKESFPLTVTSAQKNPTAFYLCASTPFPPQGLTITGTQYFGPGTRLTVL.

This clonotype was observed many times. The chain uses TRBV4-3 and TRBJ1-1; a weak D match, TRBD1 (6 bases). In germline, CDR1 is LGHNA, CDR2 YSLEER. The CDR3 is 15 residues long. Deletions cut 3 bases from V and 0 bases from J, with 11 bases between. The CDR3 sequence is CASSQDSPMNTEAFF. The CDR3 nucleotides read TGCGCCAGCAGCCAGGACAGTCCCATGAACACTGAAGCTTTCTTT.